These 12 T cell receptor beta chains originate from one sample sequenced in a study of T cells in tuberculosis. Clones were sequenced by immunoSEQ multiplex PCR, and TCRdb holds only the in-frame ones, with some missing. In the table there are approximately 46,000 clones, about 95% of which are singletons. This sample's time point: new active TB diagnosis, blood taken before or within 7 days of starting treatment. The input for sequencing was PBMCs, taken at tuberculosis diagnosis. All receptors come from an adult with tuberculosis.

As for this clone: Germline is not matched at one junction end, which may reflect a read error. V usage is TRBV11-2 and J usage is TRBJ1-2; 9 nucleotides line up with TRBD1. The CDR3 consists of 13 residues. The germline CDR1 and CDR2 sequences are SGHAT and FQNNGV. CDR3 loop: CASSVTGGYSYTF. CDR3 bases: TGTGCCAGCAGTGTTACAGGGGGCTATAGCTACACCTTC.

CDR3: CASSLGTANYGYTF. For the CDR3, the DNA is TGTGCCAGCAGTTTAGGGACAGCTAACTATGGCTACACCTTC. The genes are TRBV28 and TRBJ1-2, with 7 bases matching TRBD1. Trimming took 2 bases from V and 0 from J; bases not matched to a gene: 0. CDR1 and CDR2 from the germline V gene are MDHEN and SYDVKM. The CDR3 length is 14 residues.

J is TRBJ2-1 and V is TRBV27; D unclear. Germline CDR1 MNHEY, CDR2 SMNVEV (reference sequence). The CDR3 runs to 14 residues. Trimming took off 0 bases at V and 3 bases at J, with 6 bases between the two ends. CDR3 sequence: CASSLSRDYNEQFF. CDR3 sequence (DNA): TGTGCCAGCAGTTTATCTCGAGACTACAATGAGCAGTTCTTC.

The gene calls are TRBV28 and TRBJ2-3, with unresolved D. Germline CDR1 reads MDHEN; CDR2 reads SYDVKM. Trimming left V 0 bases short and J 0 bases short, with 10 bases between. CDR3 length: 16 residues. The chain's CDR3 is CASSLWADLSTDTQYF. DNA of the CDR3: TGTGCCAGCAGTTTATGGGCTGATCTTAGCACAGATACGCAGTATTTT.

The chain uses TRBV27 and TRBJ2-2; weak D call: TRBD2 (7 bases). Deletions cut 1 base from V and 7 bases from J, with 10 bases between. CDR3 length: 14 amino acids. The germline CDR1 and CDR2 sequences are MNHEY and SMNVEV (reference sequence). CDR3 sequence: CASSLWRGGGELFF. Written as DNA, the CDR3 is TGTGCCAGCAGTTTATGGAGGGGGGGCGGGGAGCTGTTTTTT.

The rearrangement joins TRBV30 to TRBJ2-2; 7 bases are shared with TRBD1. This CDR3 contains 12 residues. Trimming at V came to 8 bases and at J to 7 bases, leaving 7 bases not matched to a gene. Germline CDR1 reads GTSNPN; CDR2 reads SVGIG (reference sequence). The CDR3 DNA reads as TGTGCCGAAGACAGGGTCAGCGGGGAGCTGTTTTTT. Its protein product is CAEDRVSGELFF.

The chain joins TRBV7-9 to TRBJ2-5, with 11 positions matching TRBD2. Germline CDR1 is SEHNR and CDR2 is FQNEAQ (reference sequence). The CDR3 runs to 18 residues. V lost 5 bases, J lost 1 base, and 12 bases stayed unmatched. CDR3: CASSPPRLAGKLQETQYF. CDR3 nucleotides: TGTGCCAGCAGCCCACCCAGACTAGCGGGAAAGCTCCAAGAGACCCAGTACTTC.

The chain couples TRBV6-6 to TRBJ1-2, with unresolved D. Germline V gene sequence: CDR1 MNHNY, CDR2 SVGAGI (reference sequence). This CDR3 region has 13 residues. Trimming took off 0 bases at V and 8 bases at J, with 10 bases between the two ends. The CDR3: CASSYSIDRGYTF. In DNA form, the CDR3 reads TGTGCCAGCAGTTACTCGATTGATCGGGGCTACACCTTC.

The chain combines TRBV7-9 with TRBJ1-1; weak D call: TRBD1 (6 bases). The V and J ends lost 6 bases and 0 bases respectively, with 23 bases between them. CDR1 is SEHNR and CDR2 is FQNEAQ in the germline V gene (reference sequence). The CDR3 extends over 18 amino acids. This CDR3 is CASSPTGGHRGVNTEAFF. The CDR3 coding sequence is TGTGCCAGCAGTCCCACCGGGGGGCACCGAGGGGTGAACACTGAAGCTTTCTTT. The full variable domain, completed using reference TRBV7-9 and TRBJ1-1, is DTGVSQNPRHKITKRGQNVTFRCDPISEHNRLYWYRQTLGQGPEFLTYFQNEAQLEKSRLLSDRFSAERPKGSFSTLEIQRTEQGDSAMYLCASSPTGGHRGVNTEAFFGQGTRLTVV.

The rearrangement joins TRBV5-1 to TRBJ1-1; the D gene is possibly TRBD1 (5 bases). Per the germline V gene, CDR1 is SGHRS and CDR2 is YFSETQ. V lost 3 bases and J lost 4, with 13 bases in between. The CDR3 is 14 amino acids. The CDR3 DNA reads as TGCGCCAGCAGCTCTGGGGGGTCGAGCACTGAAGCTTTCTTT. Protein product: CASSSGGSSTEAFF.

V gene TRBV19 combines with J gene TRBJ2-7; D possibly corresponds to TRBD1 (5 bases). Germline values: CDR1 LNHDA, CDR2 SQIVND (reference sequence). Trimming stripped 1 base from V and 2 bases from J, with 6 bases between. CDR3 length: 13 residues. The CDR3 region is CASSIGTTYEQYF. As DNA, the CDR3 is TGTGCCAGTAGTATAGGGACAACCTACGAGCAGTACTTC.

The chain's CDR3 is CASSTQGGENTEAFF. The CDR3 DNA follows: TGCGCCAGCAGCACACAGGGGGGTGAGAACACTGAAGCTTTCTTT. V usage is TRBV5-1 and J usage is TRBJ1-1; 8 bases fit TRBD1. The V and J ends lost 4 bases and 1 base, in that order; junction bases with no gene match: 6. Germline lookup yields CDR1 SGHRS and CDR2 YFSETQ. This CDR3 has 15 residues. The entire variable domain, with the rest obtained from reference TRBV5-1 and TRBJ1-1, is as follows: KAGVTQTPRYLIKTRGQQVTLSCSPISGHRSVSWYQQTPGQGLQFLFEYFSETQRNKGNFPGRFSGRQFSNSRSEMNVSTLELGDSALYLCASSTQGGENTEAFFGQGTRLTVV.